The following is a TCR beta chain sequence with its context. Its antigen remains undetermined. Per-base quality was not reported, and no clone a single base away is much larger than it. The data were obtained in a study of identical twins (dated by TCRdb to 2016 to 2017). Notes on the research overall: To test whether fetal clonotypes persist, this study deep-sequenced TCR alpha and beta repertoires from monozygotic twins, from unrelated adults of various ages, and from cord blood. To rule out contamination, the twin experiments were replicated at different times with different library preparation protocols. General findings and caveats noted by the study authors: In monozygotic twins, recombination models systematically underestimated out-of-frame TCR alpha sharing, but the models matched the sharing seen between unrelated individuals. Because the same donors could not be followed over many years, the conclusions depended on cross-sectional statistical analysis. Invariant T cells such as MAIT and iNKT could partly confound zero-insertion analyses, though diverse VJ usage argued against this for most clonotypes. Compared with coincidental sharing between unrelated individuals, an excess of low generation-probability sequences was observed among out-of-frame TCR alpha sequences shared between twins. A weaker excess of twin sharing was found in beta out-of-frame sequences because the signal-to-noise ratio was lowered by fewer shared sequences. Fewer insertions were carried by abundant cord blood beta clonotypes; a weaker similar trend was observed in young adult naive repertoires, while no such trend was observed in memory repertoires.

The library was obtained by 5' RACE. Sequencing was performed on an Illumina HiSeq 2000. Template switching added a universal primer binding site, and the final cDNA carried a unique molecular identifier that allowed TCR cDNA molecules to be counted accurately. Specific primers in the conserved constant-segment region were used to synthesize first-strand cDNA for the TCR alpha and beta chains. Each cDNA library was double barcoded, with a SMART-Mk sample barcode plus Illumina barcodes, to control for contamination. TruSeq adapter sequences and Illumina sample barcodes were added in two successive PCR steps. TCR alpha and beta cDNA libraries were sequenced on the Illumina HiSeq platform with custom primers. The source study handled its data this way. Unique molecular identifiers were extracted from raw reads with MiGEC, and CDR3 positions were determined with MiXCR. Recombination models were inferred per individual with the repgenHMM and IGoR tools using an EM algorithm. The analysis of shared clonotypes was done with the tcR package in R, with sharing normalized by the product of cloneset sizes. To study raw recombination without the effects of thymic and clonal selection, out-of-frame nonproductive sequences were analyzed. TCRdb's own reprocessing of the public reads used fastp at Q25 and MiXCR and kept productive beta chains. Records with the same CDR3 protein are collapsed into one entry carrying the most frequent genes and DNA. In this record, the V and J calls reflect TCRdb's handling and not the investigators' own analysis. Present in this sample are about 250,000 distinct CDR3 sequences, 6% to 8.5% of which were seen just once. Together, the top ten hold around 5% of the sample.

The CDR3 contains 19 residues, cysteine and phenylalanine counted. Here the CDR3 DNA is all that survives: 57 bases in frame from base 1. Only healthy Caucasian donors were included. The twin cohort comprised three pairs of female monozygotic twins, all aged about 18 to 29 years. CD4+ and CD8+ T cell populations were isolated with positive isolation kits from Invitrogen. These sequences were also reported in another study, on yellow fever vaccine responses in identical twins. The second investigation adds: The T cell response to vaccination in identical twins was reported by the authors to appear partly convergent and partly personalized. In identical twins, the study followed T cell clones that responded to the vaccine with precision.

Source material: CD8+ T cells sorted from blood. The sequence joins TRBV3-2 to TRBJ2-3; the tabulated D call, TRBD2, remains unverified against the DNA. TRBV3-2 corresponds to a pseudogene. The receptor's source is a woman under 30 in good health. Here is the DNA: TGTGCCATCTCCTATCGGTCACCGGGACTAGCGGGAGTCAGGGATACGCAGTATTTT. It translates as CAISYRSPGLAGVRDTQYF.